The present TCR beta chain was sequenced within a study of cytomegalovirus exposure and HLA in healthy donors. Whole-study results and caveats: Another analysis was done later, and it associated roughly 15,000 TCR beta sequences with HLA alleles at 0.05 false discovery rate.

60 Vbeta and 13 Jbeta primers were used in PCR. Sequencing was performed with immunoSEQ multiplex PCR; in TCRdb, only in-frame clones are kept and a portion is missing. The sample gives about 200,000 clones, around 88% of which show up once; roughly 0.33% is in the top ten. In regard to this clone: Its specificity is not known.

Trimming took off 1 base at V and 4 bases at J, with 16 bases between the two ends. Germline V gene sequence: CDR1 SGHAT, CDR2 FQNNGV. The CDR3 covers 16 residues. The receptor was derived from a woman aged 30 to 39 in good health and CMV-seronegative. Material for sequencing was PBMCs. The chain recombines TRBV11-2 with TRBJ1-1; D is possibly TRBD1 (5 bases). In DNA, the CDR3 is TGTGCCAGCAGCTTAGGATCAGGGTTAGTGAGCACTGAAGCTTTCTTT. Translation: CASSLGSGLVSTEAFF.